Included here is one T cell receptor (beta chain) sequence, with context. The data are from a study of PD-L1 blockade in urothelial cancer. Here immunoSEQ multiplex PCR was the method, and the copy in TCRdb shows in-frame clones only, minus some. Of about 55,000 clones listed, approximately 77% are singletons. Germline CDR1 reads SGHDN; CDR2 reads FVKESK. The CDR3 consists of 14 residues. The trim removed 5 bases at V and 6 bases at J, leaving 8 bases unmatched. The time point here: pretreatment peripheral blood. The chain has TRBV14 and TRBJ2-3; 7 positions match TRBD2. The sample consisted of PBMCs, taken around atezolizumab (anti-PD-L1) treatment. The sequence was collected from a man aged 65-85 years with urothelial cancer. The CDR3 reads CASSKTSRTDTQYF. Here the CDR3 DNA reads TGTGCCAGCAGCAAGACTAGCCGAACCGATACGCAGTATTTT.